This paragraph covers one T cell receptor (beta chain) sequence. Its cognate antigen has yet to be identified. Per-base qualities were not stored, and no clone one base away is much larger. The data belong to a study of type 1 regulatory T cells (dated by TCRdb to about 2021). Describing the broader study: The study characterized an in vitro protocol that generated a Tr1-enriched, alloantigen-specific CD4 T cell product named T-allo10. T-allo10 was being evaluated clinically in patients with hematological malignancies who were receiving allogeneic hematopoietic stem cell transplantation.

Study-wide conclusions, independent of this receptor: Compared with non-Tr1 cells, Tr1 cells had a narrower TCR repertoire, and the study took this difference to reflect clonal expansion driven by alloantigen.

Trimming costs V 7 bases and J 0 bases, and their ends lie 9 bases apart. From cysteine to phenylalanine, the CDR3 is 13 amino acids long. Only the CDR3 portion is preserved as DNA: 39 bases, with reading frame beginning at the first base. From a lookup of the germline V gene (reference sequence), CDR1 and CDR2 are LNHDA and SQIVND. Instrument used: Illumina MiSeq. Using fastp at Q25 and MiXCR, TCRdb reprocessed the public reads and kept productive beta chains. Entries are consolidated by CDR3 protein sequence, retaining the most common genes and DNA. The sample yields more than 60,000 distinct CDR3 sequences; 45% to 50% were counted once. Roughly 2.2% of the sample goes to the ten largest clones.

The source of this sequence is a human donor in good health. This sequence uses TRBV19 and TRBJ1-2, with the D gene not confidently named. The specimen was cultured non-Tr1 T cells, either the whole culture or a sorted T cell fraction (not recorded which). What the cell subset or site label conveys for this sample: non-Tr1 population from the T-allo10 product. CDR3 reads: CASMTAPNYGYTF. The nucleotide sequence reads as follows: TGTGCCAGTATGACGGCCCCTAACTATGGCTACACCTTC. The variable domain in full, with residues beyond the CDR3 obtained from the reference TRBV19 and TRBJ1-2 genes, is DGGITQSPKYLFRKEGQNVTLSCEQNLNHDAMYWYRQDPGQGLRLIYYSQIVNDFQKGDIAEGYSVSREKKESFPLTVTSAQKNPTAFYLCASMTAPNYGYTFGSGTRLTVV.